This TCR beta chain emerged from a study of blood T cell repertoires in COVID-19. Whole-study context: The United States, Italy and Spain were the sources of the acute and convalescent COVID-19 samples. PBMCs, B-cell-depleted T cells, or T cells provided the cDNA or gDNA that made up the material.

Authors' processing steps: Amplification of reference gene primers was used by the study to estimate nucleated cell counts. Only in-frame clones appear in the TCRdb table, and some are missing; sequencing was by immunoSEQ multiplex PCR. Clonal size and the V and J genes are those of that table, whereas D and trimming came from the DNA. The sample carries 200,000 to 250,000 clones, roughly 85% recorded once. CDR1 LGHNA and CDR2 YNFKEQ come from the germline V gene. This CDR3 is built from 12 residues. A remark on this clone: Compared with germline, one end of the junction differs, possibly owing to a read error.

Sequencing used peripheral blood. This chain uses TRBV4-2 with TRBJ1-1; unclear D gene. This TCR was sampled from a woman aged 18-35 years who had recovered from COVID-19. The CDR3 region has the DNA TGTGCCAGCAGTCAAGGGAGAGGGGAAGCTTTCTTT. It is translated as CASSQGRGEAFF.